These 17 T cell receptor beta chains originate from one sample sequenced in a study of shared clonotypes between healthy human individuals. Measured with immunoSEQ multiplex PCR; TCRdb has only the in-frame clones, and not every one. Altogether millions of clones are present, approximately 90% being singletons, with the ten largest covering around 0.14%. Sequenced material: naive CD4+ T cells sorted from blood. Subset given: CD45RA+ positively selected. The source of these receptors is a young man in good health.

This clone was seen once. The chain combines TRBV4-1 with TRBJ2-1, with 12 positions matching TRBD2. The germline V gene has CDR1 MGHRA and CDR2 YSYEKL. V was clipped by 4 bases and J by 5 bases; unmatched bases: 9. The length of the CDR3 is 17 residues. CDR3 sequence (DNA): TGCGCCAGCAGCCTCGCCCAGCTAGCGGGGGGGAACAATGAGCAGTTCTTC. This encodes CASSLAQLAGGNNEQFF.

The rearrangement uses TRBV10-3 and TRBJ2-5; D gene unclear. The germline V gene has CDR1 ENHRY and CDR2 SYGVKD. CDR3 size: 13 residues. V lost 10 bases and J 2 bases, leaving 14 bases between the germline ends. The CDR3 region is CATRRLEQETQYF. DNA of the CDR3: TGTGCCACGAGACGGCTAGAGCAAGAGACCCAGTACTTC.

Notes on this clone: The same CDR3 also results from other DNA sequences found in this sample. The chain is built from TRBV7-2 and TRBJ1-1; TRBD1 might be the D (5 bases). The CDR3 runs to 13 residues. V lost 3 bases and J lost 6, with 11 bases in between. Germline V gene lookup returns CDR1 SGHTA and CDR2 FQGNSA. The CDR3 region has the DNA TGTGCCAGCAGCTTCCGGGTGGGGGCTGAAGCTTTCTTT. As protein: CASSFRVGAEAFF.

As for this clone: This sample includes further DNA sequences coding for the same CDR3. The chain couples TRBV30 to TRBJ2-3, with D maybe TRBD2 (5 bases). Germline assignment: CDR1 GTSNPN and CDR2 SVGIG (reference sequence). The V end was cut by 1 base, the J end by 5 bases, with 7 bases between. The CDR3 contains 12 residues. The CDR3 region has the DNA TGTGCCTGGAGTGCGGGAAGAGATACGCAGTATTTT. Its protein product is CAWSAGRDTQYF.

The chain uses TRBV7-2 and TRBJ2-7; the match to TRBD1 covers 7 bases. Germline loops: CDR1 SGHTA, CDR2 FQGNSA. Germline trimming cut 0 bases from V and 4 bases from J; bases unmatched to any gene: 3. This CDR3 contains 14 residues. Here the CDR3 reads CASSLAGGVYEQYF. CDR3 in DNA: TGTGCCAGCAGCTTAGCAGGGGGCGTTTACGAGCAGTACTTC.

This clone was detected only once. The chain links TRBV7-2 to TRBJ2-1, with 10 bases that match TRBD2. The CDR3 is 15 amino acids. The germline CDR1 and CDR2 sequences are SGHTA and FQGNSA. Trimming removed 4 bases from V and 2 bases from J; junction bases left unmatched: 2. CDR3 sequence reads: CASSYLAGAYNEQFF. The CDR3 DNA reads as TGTGCCAGCAGCTACCTAGCGGGAGCCTACAATGAGCAGTTCTTC. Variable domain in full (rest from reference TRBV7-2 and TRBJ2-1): GAGVSQSPSNKVTEKGKDVELRCDPISGHTALYWYRQSLGQGLEFLIYFQGNSAPDKSGLPSDRFSAERTGGSVSTLTIQRTQQEDSAVYLCASSYLAGAYNEQFFGPGTRLTVL.

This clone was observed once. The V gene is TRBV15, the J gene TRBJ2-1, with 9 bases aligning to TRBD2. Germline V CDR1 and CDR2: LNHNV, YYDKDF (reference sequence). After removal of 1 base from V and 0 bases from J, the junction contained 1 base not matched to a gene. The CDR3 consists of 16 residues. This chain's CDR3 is CATSRGGLASYNEQFF. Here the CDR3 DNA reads TGTGCCACCAGCAGAGGGGGACTAGCCTCCTACAATGAGCAGTTCTTC. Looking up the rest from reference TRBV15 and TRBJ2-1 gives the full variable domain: DAMVIQNPRYQVTQFGKPVTLSCSQTLNHNVMYWYQQKSSQAPKLLFHYYDKDFNNEADTPDNFQSRRPNTSFCFLDIRSPGLGDTAMYLCATSRGGLASYNEQFFGPGTRLTVL.

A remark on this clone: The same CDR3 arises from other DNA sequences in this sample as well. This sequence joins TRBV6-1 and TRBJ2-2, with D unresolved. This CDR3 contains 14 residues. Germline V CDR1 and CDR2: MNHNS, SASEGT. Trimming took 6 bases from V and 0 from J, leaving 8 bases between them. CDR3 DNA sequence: TGTGCCAGCAGCATCCCAGCGAACACCGGGGAGCTGTTTTTT. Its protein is CASSIPANTGELFF.

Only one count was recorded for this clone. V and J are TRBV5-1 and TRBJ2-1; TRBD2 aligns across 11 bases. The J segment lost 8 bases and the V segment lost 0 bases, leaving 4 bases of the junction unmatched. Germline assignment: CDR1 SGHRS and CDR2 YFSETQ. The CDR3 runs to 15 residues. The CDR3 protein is CASSLALAGVDEQFF. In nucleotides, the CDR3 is TGCGCCAGCAGCTTGGCACTAGCGGGAGTAGATGAGCAGTTCTTC.

CDR3 in DNA: TGTGCCAGCAGCTCCCGGACGTCCTACGAGCAGTACTTC. This sequence encodes CASSSRTSYEQYF. The J gene is TRBJ2-5, the V gene TRBV11-3, with unresolved D. The J call may be wrong; the DNA end is better matched by TRBJ2-7. In germline, CDR1 is SGHNT, CDR2 YENEEA. The CDR3 is made up of 13 amino acids.

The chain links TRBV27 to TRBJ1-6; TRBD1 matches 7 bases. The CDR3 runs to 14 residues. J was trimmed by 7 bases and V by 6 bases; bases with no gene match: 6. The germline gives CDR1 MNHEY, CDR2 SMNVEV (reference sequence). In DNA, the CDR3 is TGTGCCAGCAGCCTAGGACAGGCCAATTCACCCCTCCACTTT. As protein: CASSLGQANSPLHF.

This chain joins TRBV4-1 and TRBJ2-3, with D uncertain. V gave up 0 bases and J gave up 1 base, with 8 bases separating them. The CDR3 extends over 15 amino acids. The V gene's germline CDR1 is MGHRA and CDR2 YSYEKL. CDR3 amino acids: CASSQDTSGTDTQYF. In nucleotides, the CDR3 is TGCGCCAGCAGCCAAGATACGAGCGGCACAGATACGCAGTATTTT.

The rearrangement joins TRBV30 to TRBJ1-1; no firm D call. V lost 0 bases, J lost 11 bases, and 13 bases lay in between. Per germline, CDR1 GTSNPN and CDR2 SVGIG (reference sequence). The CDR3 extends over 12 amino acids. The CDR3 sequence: CAWSVLEGRAFF. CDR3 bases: TGTGCCTGGAGTGTACTAGAGGGAAGGGCTTTCTTT.

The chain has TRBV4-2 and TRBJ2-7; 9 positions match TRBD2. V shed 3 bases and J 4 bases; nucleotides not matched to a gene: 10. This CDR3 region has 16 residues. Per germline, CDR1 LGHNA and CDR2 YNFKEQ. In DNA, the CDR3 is TGTGCCAGCAGCCATGGGACGGAGCGGGAGGCTTACGAGCAGTACTTC. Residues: CASSHGTEREAYEQYF.

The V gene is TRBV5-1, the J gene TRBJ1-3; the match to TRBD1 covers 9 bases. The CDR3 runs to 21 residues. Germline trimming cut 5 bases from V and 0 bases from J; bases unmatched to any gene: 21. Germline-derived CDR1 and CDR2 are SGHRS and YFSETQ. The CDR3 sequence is CASRRTGTGGGNLYSGNTIYF. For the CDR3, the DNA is TGCGCCAGCAGGAGGACGGGAACAGGGGGCGGAAATCTCTACTCTGGAAACACCATATATTTT.

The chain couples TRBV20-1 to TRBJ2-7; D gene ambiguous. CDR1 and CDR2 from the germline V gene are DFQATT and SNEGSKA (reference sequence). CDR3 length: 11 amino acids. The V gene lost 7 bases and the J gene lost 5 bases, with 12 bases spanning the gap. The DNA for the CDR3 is TGCAGTGTCGGGCCCTCGGACGAGCAGTACTTC. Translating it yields CSVGPSDEQYF.

This CDR3 is CAHAGGGAYNEQFF. The CDR3 nucleotides are TGTGCCCACGCCGGGGGGGGCGCGTACAATGAGCAGTTCTTC. This sequence joins TRBV28 and TRBJ2-1; TRBD2 agrees at 8 bases. V lost 11 bases and J lost 4; bases outside the gene matches: 10. The germline gives CDR1 MDHEN, CDR2 SYDVKM. The CDR3 has 14 amino acids. Full variable domain (rest looked up from reference TRBV28 and TRBJ2-1): DVKVTQSSRYLVKRTGEKVFLECVQDMDHENMFWYRQDPGLGLRLIYFSYDVKMKEKGDIPEGYSVSREKKERFSLILESASTNQTSMYLCAHAGGGAYNEQFFGPGTRLTVL.